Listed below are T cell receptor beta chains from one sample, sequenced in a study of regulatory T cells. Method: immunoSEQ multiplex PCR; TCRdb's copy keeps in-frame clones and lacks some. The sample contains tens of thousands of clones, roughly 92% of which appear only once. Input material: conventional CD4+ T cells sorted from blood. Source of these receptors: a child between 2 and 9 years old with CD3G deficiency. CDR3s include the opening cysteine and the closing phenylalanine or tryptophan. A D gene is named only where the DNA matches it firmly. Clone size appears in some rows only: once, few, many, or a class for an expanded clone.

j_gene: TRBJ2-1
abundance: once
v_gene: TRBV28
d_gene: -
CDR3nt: TGTGCCGCCCGCCCAGACCGAGCTCCTTACAATGAGCAGTTCTTC
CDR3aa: CAARPDRAPYNEQFF

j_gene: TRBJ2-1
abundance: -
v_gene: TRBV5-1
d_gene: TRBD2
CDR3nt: TGCGCCAGCAGCTTTGCACTAGCGGGAGGAGGTCGTGAGCAGTTCTTC
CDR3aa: CASSFALAGGGREQFF

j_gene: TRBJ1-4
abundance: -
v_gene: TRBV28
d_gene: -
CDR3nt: TGTGCCAGCAGTTTAGGACGGTTAAATGAAAAACTGTTTTTT
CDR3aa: CASSLGRLNEKLFF

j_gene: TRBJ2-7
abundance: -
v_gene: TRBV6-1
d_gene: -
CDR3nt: TGTGCCAGCAGTGACCAACGTTCGGGACTCCGGCACGAGCAGTACTTC
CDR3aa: CASSDQRSGLRHEQYF

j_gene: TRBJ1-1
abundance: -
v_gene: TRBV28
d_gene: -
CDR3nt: TGTGCCAGCAGTATAAAGGGACACGCGAACACTGAAGCTTTCTTT
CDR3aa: CASSIKGHANTEAFF

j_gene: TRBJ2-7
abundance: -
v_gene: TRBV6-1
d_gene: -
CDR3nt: TGTGCCAGCCAGGGTGGTAGTTTCTACGAGCAGTACTTC
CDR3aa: CASQGGSFYEQYF

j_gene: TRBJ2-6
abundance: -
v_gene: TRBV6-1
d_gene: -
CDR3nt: TGTGCCAGCAGTTCCATGGACTCTGGGGCCAACGTCCTGACTTTC
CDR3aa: CASSSMDSGANVLTF

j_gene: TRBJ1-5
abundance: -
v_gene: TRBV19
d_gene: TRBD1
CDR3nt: TGTGCCAGTAGTCCAAGGACAGGAAGGGTCAATCAGCCCCAGCATTTT
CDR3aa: CASSPRTGRVNQPQHF

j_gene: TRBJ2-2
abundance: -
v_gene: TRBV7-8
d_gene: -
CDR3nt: TGTGCCAGTGCGGCTCAGTTCGCGAACACCGGGGAGCTGTTTTTT
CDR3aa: CASAAQFANTGELFF

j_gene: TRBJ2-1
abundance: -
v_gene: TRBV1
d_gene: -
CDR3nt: TGCACCAGCAGCCAAGAAGGGGGGACTAGCGGGAGTGTGGAGCATGAGCAGTTCTTC
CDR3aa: CTSSQEGGTSGSVEHEQFF

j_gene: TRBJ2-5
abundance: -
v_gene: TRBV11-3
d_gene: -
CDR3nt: TGTGCCAGCAGCTTTCGGGGGCCGCAAGAGACCCAGTACTTC
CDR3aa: CASSFRGPQETQYF

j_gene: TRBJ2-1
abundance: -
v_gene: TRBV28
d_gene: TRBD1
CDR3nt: TGTGCCAGCAGCACGACAGGGACCTTGGGTAATGAGCAGTTCTTC
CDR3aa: CASSTTGTLGNEQFF

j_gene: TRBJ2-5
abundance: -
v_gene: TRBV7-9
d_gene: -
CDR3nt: TGTGCCAGCAGCGCCCGCATAGAGGGAGTGGTAGAGACCCAGTACTTC
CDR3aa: CASSARIEGVVETQYF

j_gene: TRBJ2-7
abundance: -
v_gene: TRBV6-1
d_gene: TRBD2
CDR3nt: TGTGCCAGCAGTGAAGGCGGGAGGGTCGAGCAGTACTTC
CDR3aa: CASSEGGRVEQYF

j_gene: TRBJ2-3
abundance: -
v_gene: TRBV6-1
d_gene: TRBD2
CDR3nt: TGTGCCAGCGCTTGGAAAGCGGGAGTGGCAGATACGCAGTATTTT
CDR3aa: CASAWKAGVADTQYF

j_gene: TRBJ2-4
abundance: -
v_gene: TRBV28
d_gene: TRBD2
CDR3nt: TGTGCCAGCAGTTCCCTGGGACTAGCCCGAAACATTCAGTACTTC
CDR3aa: CASSSLGLARNIQYF

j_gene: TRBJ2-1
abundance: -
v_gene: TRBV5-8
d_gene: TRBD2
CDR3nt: TGTGCCAGCAGCCCGGACGGCGGGACTAGCGGGAGGCCCCATGAGCAGTTCTTC
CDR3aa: CASSPDGGTSGRPHEQFF

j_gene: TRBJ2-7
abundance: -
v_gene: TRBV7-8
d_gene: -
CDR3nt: TGTGCCAGCAGCTTAGAGGCAGGGGGGGCCTACGAGCAGTACTTC
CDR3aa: CASSLEAGGAYEQYF

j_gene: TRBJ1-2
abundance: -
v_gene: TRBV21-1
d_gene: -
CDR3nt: TGTGCCAGCAGCAAAGCGCGGGGACAGGGGGATGGCTACACCTTC
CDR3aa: CASSKARGQGDGYTF

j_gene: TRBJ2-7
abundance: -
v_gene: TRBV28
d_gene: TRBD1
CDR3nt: TGTGCCAGCAGCCCCCTGGGGTTGGGACAGGGGGCTAAATACGAGCAGTACTTC
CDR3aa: CASSPLGLGQGAKYEQYF

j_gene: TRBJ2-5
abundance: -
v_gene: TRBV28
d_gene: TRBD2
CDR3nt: TGTGCCAGCAGTTTCGGGCTAGCGGGAGGGCCGGGAGAGACCCAGTACTTC
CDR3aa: CASSFGLAGGPGETQYF

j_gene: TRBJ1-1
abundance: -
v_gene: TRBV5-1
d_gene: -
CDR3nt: TGCGCCAGCAGCTTGGGGGCCATTGGGAACACTGAAGCTTTCTTT
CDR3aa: CASSLGAIGNTEAFF

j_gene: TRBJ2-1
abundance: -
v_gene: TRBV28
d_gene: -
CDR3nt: TGTGCCAGCAGTCCCTCGCGCCTGCGGGGAGATGAGCAGTTCTTC
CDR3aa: CASSPSRLRGDEQFF

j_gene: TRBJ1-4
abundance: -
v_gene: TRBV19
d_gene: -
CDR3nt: TGTGCCAGTAGTATAGGATACAGGAGAGATAATGAAAAACTGTTTTTT
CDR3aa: CASSIGYRRDNEKLFF

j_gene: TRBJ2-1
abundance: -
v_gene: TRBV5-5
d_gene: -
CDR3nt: TGTGCCAGCAGCTTGCTCCTGGTCTACAATGAGCAGTTCTTC
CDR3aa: CASSLLLVYNEQFF

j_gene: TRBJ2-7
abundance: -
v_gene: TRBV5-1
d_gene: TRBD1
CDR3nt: TGCGCCAGCAGCCTAACCGGGACAGGGTACCACGAGCAGTACTTC
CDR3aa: CASSLTGTGYHEQYF

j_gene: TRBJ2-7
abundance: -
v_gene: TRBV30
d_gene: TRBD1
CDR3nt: TGTGCCTGGAGTTTAGGGGACAGAACCTACGAGCAGTACTTC
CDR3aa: CAWSLGDRTYEQYF

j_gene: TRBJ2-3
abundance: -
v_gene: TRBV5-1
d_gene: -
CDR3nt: TGCGCCAGCAGCTTCTTTTACACAGATACGCAGTATTTT
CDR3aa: CASSFFYTDTQYF

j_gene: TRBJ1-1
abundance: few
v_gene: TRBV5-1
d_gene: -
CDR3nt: TGCGCCAGCAGTGAACCGAACACTGAAGCTTTCTTT
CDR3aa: CASSEPNTEAFF

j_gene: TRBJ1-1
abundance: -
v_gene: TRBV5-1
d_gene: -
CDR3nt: TGCGCCAGCAGCGCGATACCAGGGGTGAGAGCTTTCTTT
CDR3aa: CASSAIPGVRAFF

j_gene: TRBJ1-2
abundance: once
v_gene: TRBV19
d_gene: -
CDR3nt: TGTGCCTCGGGACGGTGGAACTATGGCTACACCTTC
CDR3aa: CASGRWNYGYTF

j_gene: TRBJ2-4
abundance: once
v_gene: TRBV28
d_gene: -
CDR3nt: TGTGCCAGCAGTGAGAGCGGAACCCAAAACATTCAGTACTTC
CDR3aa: CASSESGTQNIQYF

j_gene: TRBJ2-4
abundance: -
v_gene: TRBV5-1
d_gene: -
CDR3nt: TGCGCCAGCAGCTTGGCCCCCAAAAACATTCAGTACTTC
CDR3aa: CASSLAPKNIQYF

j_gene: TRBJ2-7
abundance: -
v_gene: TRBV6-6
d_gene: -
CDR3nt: TGTGCCAGCACCGACGGGCGGGGCGGGGAGCAGTACTTC
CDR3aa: CASTDGRGGEQYF

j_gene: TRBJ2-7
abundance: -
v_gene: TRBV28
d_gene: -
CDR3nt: TGTGCCAGCACCACGAGTGGGACGGGTGGGTTGAAGCAGTACTTC
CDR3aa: CASTTSGTGGLKQYF

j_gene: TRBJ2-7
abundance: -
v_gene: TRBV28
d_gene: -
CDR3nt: TGTGCCAGCAGTCCAGGTGGACCTTACGAGCAGTACTTC
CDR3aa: CASSPGGPYEQYF

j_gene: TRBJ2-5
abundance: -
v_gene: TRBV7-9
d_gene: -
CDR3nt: TGTGCCAGCAGCCCGACAGGCCGGCAGGAGACCCAGTACTTC
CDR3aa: CASSPTGRQETQYF

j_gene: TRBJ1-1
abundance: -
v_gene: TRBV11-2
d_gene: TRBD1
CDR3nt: TGTGCCAGCAGCTTCCGGACAGGGGGCGAAGAAGCTTTCTTT
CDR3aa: CASSFRTGGEEAFF

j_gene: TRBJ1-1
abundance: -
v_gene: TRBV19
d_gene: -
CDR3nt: TGTGCCAGTACCGATACAGGTCGGGGAACTGAAGCTTTCTTT
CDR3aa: CASTDTGRGTEAFF

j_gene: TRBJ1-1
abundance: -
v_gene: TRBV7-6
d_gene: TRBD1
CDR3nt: TGTGCCAGCCGACAGGGTGATGGCACTGAAGCTTTCTTT
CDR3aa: CASRQGDGTEAFF

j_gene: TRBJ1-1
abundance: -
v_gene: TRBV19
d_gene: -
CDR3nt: TGTGCCAGACCACCCCCATTGGTGGACACTGAAGCTTTCTTT
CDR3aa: CARPPPLVDTEAFF

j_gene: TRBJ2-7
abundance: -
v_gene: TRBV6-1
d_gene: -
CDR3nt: TGTGCCAGCAGTGCGCAAGGCCACGAGCAGTACTTC
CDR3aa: CASSAQGHEQYF

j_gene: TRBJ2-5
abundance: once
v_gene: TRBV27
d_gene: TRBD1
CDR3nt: TGTGCCAGCCAACGGACAGGGCTGAGCCAAGAGACCCAGTACTTC
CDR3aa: CASQRTGLSQETQYF

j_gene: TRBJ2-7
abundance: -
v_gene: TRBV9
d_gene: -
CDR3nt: TGTGCCAGCAGCGTAGCCTCCGGGACACTACGATACGAGCAGTACTTC
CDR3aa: CASSVASGTLRYEQYF

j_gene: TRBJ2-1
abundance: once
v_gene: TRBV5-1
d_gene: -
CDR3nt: TGCGCCAGCAGCTTGTACGGAAATGAGCAGTTCTTC
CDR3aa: CASSLYGNEQFF

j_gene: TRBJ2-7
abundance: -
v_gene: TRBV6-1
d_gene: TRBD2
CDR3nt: TGTGCCAGCAACCAAGCGGGAGGGTTGTACGAGCAGTACTTC
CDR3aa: CASNQAGGLYEQYF

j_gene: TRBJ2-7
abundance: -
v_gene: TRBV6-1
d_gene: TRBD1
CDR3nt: TGTGCCAGCAGTGAAGCCGGGACAGGGGGTCTGTACTTC
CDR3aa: CASSEAGTGGLYF

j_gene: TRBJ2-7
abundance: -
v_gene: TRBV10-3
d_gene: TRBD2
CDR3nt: TGTGCCATCTCGGGAGGACTTAACTCCTACGAGCAGTACTTC
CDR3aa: CAISGGLNSYEQYF

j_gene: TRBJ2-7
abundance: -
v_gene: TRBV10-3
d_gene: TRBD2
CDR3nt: TGTGCCATCAGTGAAGGGCTAGCGGGAGCCGGATACGAGCAGTACTTC
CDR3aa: CAISEGLAGAGYEQYF

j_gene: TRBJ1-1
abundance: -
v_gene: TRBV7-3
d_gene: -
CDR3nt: TGTGCCAGCAACCTACTCTACCGTTCGGGGTTCCTCACTGAAGCTTTCTTT
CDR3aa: CASNLLYRSGFLTEAFF

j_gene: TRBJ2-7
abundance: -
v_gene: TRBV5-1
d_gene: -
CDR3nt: TGCGCCAGCAGCTCGGGACTGACCTACGAGCAGTACTTC
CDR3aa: CASSSGLTYEQYF

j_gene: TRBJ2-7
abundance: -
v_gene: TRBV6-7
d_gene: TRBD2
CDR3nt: TGTGCCACCTCTAGCGGGTGCTTTCTGGAGGGCCTGGGGCTAGGAGAGCAGTACTTC
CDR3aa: CATSSGCFLEGLGLGEQYF